The following is a T cell receptor (beta chain) sequence with its context. Its antigen remains unidentified. The sample comes from a study of T cell repertoires in cytomegalovirus infection. The wider study: CMV epitopes in the study were HLA-C-restricted (recently identified) and HLA-B-restricted (well studied). A matching HLA type, together with CMV infection, was signaled by public TCR beta signatures.

MiXCR, applied by TCRdb to the reads, yields one record per CDR3 protein. This sample carries fewer than 950,000 distinct CDR3 sequences, 30% to 35% of them seen once, and the ten largest clones take roughly 12%. Germline loops: CDR1 MGHDK, CDR2 SYGVNS. V lost 4 bases to trimming and J lost 9 bases, with 12 bases between them. This CDR3 region has 12 residues. General study points: People with CMV and the relevant HLA were identified by cumulative public TCR beta family frequency. Dominating the ex vivo response were TCR beta clonotypes that were CMV-specific and HLA-C-restricted.

The specimen comprised cultured CD8+ T cells from PBMCs, sampled from culture after CMV antigen stimulation. The sequence was collected from a human donor in good health (CMV status not recorded). Some clones in this sample may be carry-over from other donors' samples. The genes are TRBV25-1 and TRBJ2-5; possibly TRBD2 for D (5 bases). The CDR3 DNA follows: TGTGCCAGCAGTGCAGCGGAAGTGGCCCAGTACTTC. Its protein product is CASSAAEVAQYF.